Each of the 27 T cell receptor beta chains below was sequenced from the same sample in a study of shared clonotypes between healthy human individuals. The repertoire was sequenced with immunoSEQ multiplex PCR; TCRdb's copy has only in-frame clones and lacks some. The sample yields a few hundred thousand clones, nearly 97% seen once. Naive CD8 cells were CD45RO-negative, positively selected for CCR7, excluding terminally differentiated effector memory CD45RA+ cells. The sequenced material came from naive CD8+ T cells sorted from blood. The source is a woman aged 30 to 39 in good health.

The chain uses TRBV29-1 and TRBJ2-1; tentatively, D is TRBD2 (6 bases). CDR3 size: 11 residues. Germline V lookup: CDR1 SQVTM, CDR2 ANQGSEA. V was clipped by 7 bases and J by 12 bases, with 16 bases between them. The CDR3 spells CSAKLLGGQFF. For the CDR3, the DNA is TGCAGCGCCAAACTCCTGGGGGGGCAGTTCTTC.

V and J are TRBV7-7 and TRBJ2-7; possible D gene TRBD2, 6 bases. The CDR3 extends over 14 amino acids. Trimming stripped 5 bases from V and 1 base from J, with 12 bases between. In germline, CDR1 is SSHAT, CDR2 FNYEAQ (reference sequence). CDR3 in amino acids: CASSPLRESYEQYF. The CDR3 DNA reads as TGTGCCAGCAGCCCCCTCCGGGAGTCCTACGAGCAGTACTTC.

J is TRBJ2-7 and V is TRBV5-5; no clear D gene. The CDR3 has 13 amino acids. Germline-derived CDR1 and CDR2 are SGHKS and YYEKEE (reference sequence). Trimming stripped 4 bases from V and 0 bases from J, with 8 bases between. Here the CDR3 DNA reads TGTGCCAGCAGCCCCCCTTTCTCCTACGAGCAGTACTTC. It encodes CASSPPFSYEQYF.

The rearrangement uses TRBV27 and TRBJ2-7; D is ambiguous. Germline V gene data show CDR1 as MNHEY and CDR2 as SMNVEV (reference sequence). V lost 3 bases, J lost 2 bases, and 11 bases lay in between. The CDR3 extends over 14 amino acids. CDR3 sequence (DNA): TGTGCCAGCAGTTTTTTACAGACGACCTACGAGCAGTACTTC. Protein: CASSFLQTTYEQYF.

The chain recombines TRBV19 with TRBJ2-5; weak D call: TRBD1 (5 bases). Gene TRBJ2-7 matches the end of the DNA better, so the J call may be wrong. The CDR3 is 14 amino acids. Germline V CDR1 and CDR2: LNHDA, SQIVND (reference sequence). In nucleotides, the CDR3 is TGTGCCAGTAGCTCAGGGCAGAACTCCTACGAGCAGTACTTC. It translates to CASSSGQNSYEQYF.

CDR3 bases: TGTGCCAGCAGTTCCGGGACTAGGGGGAGACGGGAGCTGTTTTTT. Translating it yields CASSSGTRGRRELFF. V and J are TRBV27 and TRBJ2-2; 8 bases fit TRBD2. CDR3 size: 15 residues. Germline CDR1 reads MNHEY; CDR2 reads SMNVEV (reference sequence). V gave up 4 bases and J gave up 9 bases; unmatched junction bases: 10.

This chain uses TRBV5-1 with TRBJ2-5; no clear D. Trimming cost V 0 bases and J 5 bases, with 14 bases left between them. This CDR3 comprises 15 residues. From germline, CDR1 is SGHRS and CDR2 YFSETQ. CDR3 nucleotides: TGCGCCAGCAGCTTGGCCGGGCGGCCCGGGGAGACCCAGTACTTC. This sequence encodes CASSLAGRPGETQYF.

The V call is TRBV6-5, the J call TRBJ2-7; D is undetermined. Germline lookup yields CDR1 MNHEY and CDR2 SVGAGI. V lost 2 bases and J lost 0, with 11 bases in between. This CDR3 is built from 15 residues. The CDR3 spells CASSYGSLSSYEQYF. In DNA form, the CDR3 reads TGTGCCAGCAGTTACGGTAGCCTCAGCTCCTACGAGCAGTACTTC.

The chain has TRBV6-5 and TRBJ1-6; D not resolved. Germline lookup yields CDR1 MNHEY and CDR2 SVGAGI. This CDR3 is 13 amino acids long. V was cut by 0 bases and J by 8 bases, with 5 bases left in between. The CDR3 loop is CASSYSSDSPLHF. CDR3 coding DNA: TGTGCCAGCAGTTACTCTTCCGATTCACCCCTCCACTTT.

The chain employs TRBV11-2 and TRBJ2-3; perhaps TRBD2 as D (5 bases). In germline, CDR1 is SGHAT, CDR2 FQNNGV. The CDR3 totals 16 residues. V shed 5 bases and J shed 2 bases, with 17 bases lying between them. CDR3 sequence (DNA): TGTGCCAGCAGCCCACCCCAGAGGGCGTACACAGATACGCAGTATTTT. Translated, it gives CASSPPQRAYTDTQYF.

This rearrangement joins TRBV4-2 to TRBJ2-7; no reliable D call. Germline CDR1 LGHNA, CDR2 YNFKEQ. This CDR3 contains 15 residues. V was clipped by 0 bases and J by 3 bases, with 12 bases between them. The CDR3 sequence is CASSQEGRGDYEQYF. Here the CDR3 DNA reads TGTGCCAGCAGCCAAGAGGGCAGAGGAGACTACGAGCAGTACTTC.

The J gene is TRBJ2-1, the V gene TRBV11-2, with 10 positions matching TRBD2. V shed 3 bases, J shed 5 bases, and the junction held 7 bases outside the gene matches. The V gene's germline CDR1 is SGHAT and CDR2 FQNNGV. The CDR3 extends over 16 amino acids. CDR3 coding DNA: TGTGCCAGCAGCTTGCCGGGACTAGCGAGCAACAATGAGCAGTTCTTC. Its protein is CASSLPGLASNNEQFF.

The J gene is TRBJ2-7, the V gene TRBV10-3; D perhaps matches TRBD1 (6 bases). This CDR3 spans 13 amino acids. CDR1 and CDR2 (germline): ENHRY, SYGVKD. The V gene lost 10 bases and the J gene lost 4 bases, with 17 bases spanning the gap. In nucleotides, the CDR3 is TGTGCCACCCTAGCACAGGGCAATTACGAGCAGTACTTC. Its translation is CATLAQGNYEQYF.

This clone appeared a single time. This chain links TRBV27 with TRBJ2-7; a weak D match, TRBD2 (6 bases). V lost 2 bases and J 7 bases, leaving 12 bases between the germline ends. Germline CDR1 is MNHEY and CDR2 is SMNVEV (reference sequence). This CDR3 is built from 13 residues. The CDR3 DNA reads TGTGCCAGCAGTTTAACCTCGGGGGAGGAGCAGTACTTC. Its protein is CASSLTSGEEQYF.

The chain joins TRBV29-1 to TRBJ2-7; D not certain. From germline, CDR1 is SQVTM and CDR2 ANQGSEA. This CDR3 has 13 amino acids. V was pared by 0 bases and J by 4 bases, with 10 bases between. For the CDR3, the DNA is TGCAGCGTTGAAGAGGCAGCAACATACGAGCAGTACTTC. Translated: CSVEEAATYEQYF.

The chain combines TRBV27 with TRBJ2-2; TRBD2 matches 10 bases. Germline V CDR1 and CDR2: MNHEY, SMNVEV (reference sequence). The CDR3 length is 18 residues. With 2 bases clipped from V and 6 bases from J, the junction kept 12 bases outside the gene matches. CDR3 protein: CASSLAASGSGFAGELFF. CDR3 nucleotides: TGTGCCAGCAGTTTAGCTGCTAGCGGGAGTGGTTTTGCCGGGGAGCTGTTTTTT.

The CDR3 here is CASREGPKAFF. For the CDR3, the DNA is TGTGCCAGCAGGGAAGGGCCGAAAGCTTTCTTT. The V call is TRBV28, the J call TRBJ1-1; the D is unclear. V lost 6 bases and J lost 9, with 11 bases in between. Germline V gene lookup returns CDR1 MDHEN and CDR2 SYDVKM. The CDR3 is 11 amino acids.

The genes are TRBV6-1 and TRBJ2-5; 8 bases map to TRBD1. The end of the DNA is better explained by TRBJ2-7, so the J call may be wrong. Germline assignment: CDR1 MNHNS and CDR2 SASEGT. The CDR3 sequence is 14 residues long. In nucleotides, the CDR3 is TGTGCCAGCAGTCTCTCGGGACAGGCCTACGAGCAGTACTTC. Encoded protein: CASSLSGQAYEQYF.

Concerning this clone: Other nucleotide sequences in the sample specify the same CDR3. This chain uses TRBV19 with TRBJ1-1, with D possibly matching TRBD1 (5 bases). CDR3 size: 13 residues. Deletions cut 3 bases from V and 1 base from J, with 6 bases between. Germline V CDR1 and CDR2: LNHDA, SQIVND (reference sequence). The CDR3 bases are TGTGCCAGTAGTATTGGGGGGAACACTGAAGCTTTCTTT. This encodes CASSIGGNTEAFF. Filled out from reference TRBV19 and TRBJ1-1, the complete variable domain reads DGGITQSPKYLFRKEGQNVTLSCEQNLNHDAMYWYRQDPGQGLRLIYYSQIVNDFQKGDIAEGYSVSREKKESFPLTVTSAQKNPTAFYLCASSIGGNTEAFFGQGTRLTVV.

The count of this clone is one. The gene calls are TRBV29-1 and TRBJ2-1, with 9 nucleotides matching TRBD2. Germline CDR1 is SQVTM and CDR2 is ANQGSEA. The CDR3 loop spans 10 amino acids. Unmatched junction bases numbered 0, after V lost 7 bases and J lost 8 bases. The CDR3 protein is CSGLADEQFF. In DNA, the CDR3 is TGCAGCGGACTAGCGGATGAGCAGTTCTTC.

This clone was seen only a few times. The chain combines TRBV7-9 with TRBJ1-4; 11 nucleotides align to TRBD1. Looked up from germline, CDR1 is SEHNR and CDR2 is FQNEAQ (reference sequence). The J segment lost 12 bases and the V segment lost 5 bases, leaving 2 bases of the junction unmatched. This CDR3 spans 12 amino acids. CDR3 residues: CASSQGQGELFF. DNA for the CDR3: TGTGCCAGCAGCCAGGGACAGGGGGAACTGTTTTTT. The variable domain in full, with the rest retrieved from reference TRBV7-9 and TRBJ1-4, is DTGVSQNPRHKITKRGQNVTFRCDPISEHNRLYWYRQTLGQGPEFLTYFQNEAQLEKSRLLSDRFSAERPKGSFSTLEIQRTEQGDSAMYLCASSQGQGELFFGSGTQLSVL.

J is TRBJ2-7 and V is TRBV6-4, with 7 bases that match TRBD2. The CDR3 runs to 18 residues. From germline, CDR1 is MRHNA and CDR2 SNTAGT. V lost 2 bases to trimming and J lost 2 bases; unmatched junction nucleotides: 15. The CDR3 sequence: CASSDEDAGAHRPYEQYF. CDR3 bases: TGTGCCAGCAGTGACGAGGATGCGGGAGCGCATAGGCCCTACGAGCAGTACTTC.

The DNA of the CDR3 is TGTGCCAGCAGCTCCATCTACGAGCAGTACTTC. Translating gives CASSSIYEQYF. The V and J genes are TRBV5-6 and TRBJ2-7; D not resolved. The length of the CDR3 is 11 residues. Per germline, CDR1 SGHDT and CDR2 YYEEEE. Trimming removed 3 bases from V and 3 bases from J, with 4 bases in between. Full variable domain (outside the CDR3, taken from reference TRBV5-6 and TRBJ2-7): DAGVTQSPTHLIKTRGQQVTLRCSPKSGHDTVSWYQQALGQGPQFIFQYYEEEERQRGNFPDRFSGHQFPNYSSELNVNALLLGDSALYLCASSSIYEQYFGPGTRLTVT.

The J gene is TRBJ2-1, the V gene TRBV6-5; TRBD2 might be the D (5 bases). Germline values: CDR1 MNHEY, CDR2 SVGAGI. This CDR3 has 16 amino acids. V gave up 0 bases and J gave up 3 bases, with 12 bases separating them. CDR3 residues: CASSYSSGSFYNEQFF. The CDR3 bases are TGTGCCAGCAGTTACTCGTCTGGGAGCTTCTACAATGAGCAGTTCTTC.

The V gene is TRBV2, the J gene TRBJ2-2; 11 positions match TRBD1. Germline CDR1 is SNHLY and CDR2 is FYNNEI. The CDR3 has 17 amino acids. Trimming cost V 0 bases and J 4 bases; bases outside gene matches: 4. The CDR3 region is CASSEAWGQGVTGELFF. The CDR3 DNA sequence: TGTGCCAGCAGTGAAGCGTGGGGACAGGGGGTCACCGGGGAGCTGTTTTTT.

Regarding this clone: This sample also contains other DNA sequences that code for the same CDR3. The V call is TRBV6-5, the J call TRBJ2-7; D gene unclear. The CDR3 contains 14 residues. Trimming stripped 2 bases from V and 0 bases from J, with 8 bases between. Germline loops: CDR1 MNHEY, CDR2 SVGAGI. CDR3 residues: CASSYEGSSYEQYF. DNA for the CDR3: TGTGCCAGCAGTTACGAAGGAAGCTCCTACGAGCAGTACTTC.

J is TRBJ2-7 and V is TRBV4-1; a weak D match, TRBD2 (6 bases). The length of the CDR3 is 12 residues. V lost 4 bases and J 7 bases, leaving 11 bases between the germline ends. The germline V gene encodes CDR1 MGHRA and CDR2 YSYEKL. The CDR3 DNA reads as TGCGCCAGCAGCCGCGGGACTGGAGAGCAGTACTTC. Its translation is CASSRGTGEQYF.